This T cell receptor beta chain was retrieved from a study of T-cell reconstitution after alpha-beta-depleted transplantation in children. This clonotype was detected ten times or more. The antigen remains undetermined. Researchers prepared the TCRbeta library using unique molecular identifiers, the study reports. TCRdb re-derived calls from the PCR reads in MiXCR, one entry per CDR3 protein. Of roughly 100,000 distinct CDR3 sequences in the sample, 4.5% to 7.5% were seen once. Study-level findings and limits: Some patients' high day-60 TCRbeta diversity was traced to surviving recipient T cells and thymic progenitors. T-cell counts and diversity were attributed mostly to newly produced T cells one year after transplant. Expanded graft clones numbering several hundred reportedly gave rise to alpha-beta T cells about two months after transplant.

V shed 4 bases and J shed 2 bases, with 9 bases lying between them. CDR1 MDHEN and CDR2 SYDVKM come from the germline V gene. CDR3 size: 13 residues. The specimen was PBMCs, mostly from graft donor cells, collected 60 days after TCRalphabeta/CD19-depleted stem cell transplant. This receptor was identified in a female patient aged 2 to 10 who had a stem cell transplant for Fanconi anemia, so the T cells may come from the graft donor. The chain employs TRBV28 and TRBJ2-7; no firm D call. In DNA form, the CDR3 reads TGTGCCAGCAGTTGGGTAATGACCTACGAGCAGTACTTC. Its protein product is CASSWVMTYEQYF.